This T cell receptor (beta chain) was recovered during a study of T cells in Graves' hyperthyroidism and ophthalmopathy. About the study: Upon initial diagnosis and before any treatment, peripheral blood was collected.

The CDR3 sequence is 14 residues long. Germline assignment: CDR1 ENHRY and CDR2 SYGVKD. Trimming shortened V by 3 bases and J by 3 bases, and 10 bases separated the two germline ends. A roughly 9.7 ml volume of fresh peripheral blood provided the PBMCs. This clonotype was observed many times. RNA transcripts served as the template for amplifying TCR beta CDR3 regions. The study used the HTBI primer set for a first-round RT-PCR of the TCR CDR3. TCRdb re-called the multiplex PCR reads through MiXCR, storing one row per CDR3 protein. The repertoire holds about 560,000 distinct CDR3 sequences, with 16% as singletons.

The sample comprised blood. The source of this sequence is a young woman with Graves' hyperthyroidism. The chain joins TRBV10-3 to TRBJ2-3; D is undetermined. CDR3 sequence reads: CAISDGLLTDTQYF. As DNA, the CDR3 is TGTGCCATCAGTGACGGGTTGCTTACAGATACGCAGTATTTT.